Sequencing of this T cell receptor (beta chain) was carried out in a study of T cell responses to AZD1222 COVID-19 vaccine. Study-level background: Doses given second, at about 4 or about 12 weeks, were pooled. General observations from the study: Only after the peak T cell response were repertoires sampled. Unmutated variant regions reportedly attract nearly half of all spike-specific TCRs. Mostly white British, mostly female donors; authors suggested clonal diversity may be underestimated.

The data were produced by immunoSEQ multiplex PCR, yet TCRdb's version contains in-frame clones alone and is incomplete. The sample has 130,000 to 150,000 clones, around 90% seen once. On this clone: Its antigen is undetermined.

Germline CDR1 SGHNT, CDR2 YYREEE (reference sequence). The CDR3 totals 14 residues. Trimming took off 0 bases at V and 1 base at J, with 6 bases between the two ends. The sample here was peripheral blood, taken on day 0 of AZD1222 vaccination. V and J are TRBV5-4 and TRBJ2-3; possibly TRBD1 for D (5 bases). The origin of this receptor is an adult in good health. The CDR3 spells CASSLVQGTDTQYF. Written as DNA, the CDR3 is TGTGCCAGCAGCTTGGTACAGGGCACAGATACGCAGTATTTT.